The rows below give T cell receptor beta chains drawn from one sample of a study of cytomegalovirus exposure and HLA in healthy donors. Sequencing used immunoSEQ multiplex PCR; TCRdb keeps in-frame clones, though not all of them. The data contain roughly 240,000 clones, 78% of them singletons. The material sequenced was PBMCs. The receptors come from a boy aged 5-17 years in good health and CMV-seronegative. CDR3s include the opening cysteine and the closing phenylalanine or tryptophan. A D gene is named only where the DNA matches it firmly. Size values are once, few and many counts, or a class for expanded clones, and some rows have none.

size,J,V,D,DNA,CDR3
-,TRBJ2-7,TRBV7-8,-,TGTGCCAGCAGCTCCCGGGAACGTTGGCCTCGCCTTCTACACTACGAGCAGTACTTC,CASSSRERWPRLLHYEQYF
-,TRBJ2-3,TRBV7-6,TRBD2,TGTGCCAGCAGTTCCTATCGGGTCCCCGGGACTAGATTCTCAGATACGCAGTATTTT,CASSSYRVPGTRFSDTQYF
-,TRBJ2-7,TRBV4-2,-,TGTGCCAGCAGCCAAGATTCCAACAGAAACTACGAGCAGTACTTC,CASSQDSNRNYEQYF
few,TRBJ1-1,TRBV6-5,-,TGTGCCAGCAGTTACCCGGGATCGACGTGGGGAGCTTTCTTT,CASSYPGSTWGAFF
-,TRBJ1-2,TRBV6-5,TRBD1,TGTGCCAGCAGTCGACAGGGGGATAGTCTCTATGGCTACACCTTC,CASSRQGDSLYGYTF
once,TRBJ2-1,TRBV5-4,-,TGTGCCAGCAGCCCTGGCGGGACCTACAATGAGCAGTTCTTC,CASSPGGTYNEQFF
-,TRBJ2-5,TRBV19,TRBD2,TGTGCCAGTAGTATCCGAGCGGGGTTAAACCACCAAGAGACCCAGTACTTC,CASSIRAGLNHQETQYF
-,TRBJ1-6,TRBV19,-,TGTGCCAGTAGCGGGGTTAATTCACCCCTCCACTTT,CASSGVNSPLHF
-,TRBJ1-2,TRBV4-1,TRBD1,TGCGCCAGCAGCCAAGCGGTGGACAGGGCCTTGGGGGGCTACACCTTC,CASSQAVDRALGGYTF
-,TRBJ2-3,TRBV30,TRBD2,TGTGCCTGGAGTGTGTACGGGATAGCGGGAGGGGCCACAGATACGCAGTATTTT,CAWSVYGIAGGATDTQYF
-,TRBJ2-7,TRBV11-3,TRBD2,TGTGCCAGCAGCTCCCCGCGGGGGTACGAGCAGTACTTC,CASSSPRGYEQYF
-,TRBJ1-1,TRBV9,-,TGTGCCAGCAGCGTAGCTCCGAACACTGAAGCTTTCTTT,CASSVAPNTEAFF
-,TRBJ2-5,TRBV7-8,TRBD2,TGTGCCAGCAACCCCATGTGGACTAGCGGGGAGAGGTGGGGGGAGACCCAGTACTTC,CASNPMWTSGERWGETQYF
-,TRBJ1-2,TRBV30,TRBD1,TGTGCCATTCGGGGGACAGTCGGCTACACCTTC,CAIRGTVGYTF
-,TRBJ1-1,TRBV6-1,TRBD1,TGTGCCAGCAGCGAGAACAGGGGCACTGAAGCTTTCTTT,CASSENRGTEAFF
-,TRBJ1-4,TRBV6-5,-,TGTGCCAGCAGCTCTCGCGGTGCAACTAATGAAAAACTGTTTTTT,CASSSRGATNEKLFF
-,TRBJ2-1,TRBV11-3,-,TGTGCCAGCAGCTTGCGTCTCTCCTACAATGAGCAGTTCTTC,CASSLRLSYNEQFF
few,TRBJ2-1,TRBV30,-,TGTGCCTGGGGTGGGGCTTTTTGGTCAGACAATGAGCAGTTCTTC,CAWGGAFWSDNEQFF
few,TRBJ2-1,TRBV4-1,TRBD1,TGCGCCAGCAGCCCTCGGGGGACAGGGAACGGCGATGAGCAGTTCTTC,CASSPRGTGNGDEQFF
-,TRBJ1-4,TRBV9,-,TGTGCCAGCAGCGTAGGAGGGAGTGCAACTAATGAAAAACTGTTTTTT,CASSVGGSATNEKLFF
few,TRBJ1-2,TRBV9,-,TGTGCCAGCAGCCCGAGACAGATCCCCTACGGCTACACCTTC,CASSPRQIPYGYTF
-,TRBJ1-5,TRBV6-1,-,TGTGCCAGCAGTGTGGGGCAGGATCAGCCCCAGCATTTT,CASSVGQDQPQHF
-,TRBJ1-4,TRBV5-4,-,TGTGCCAGCAGCGTATCAGGGGCCTCTAATGAAAAACTGTTTTTT,CASSVSGASNEKLFF
-,TRBJ2-6,TRBV7-6,-,TGTGCCAGCAGCTTAGGCAGCGGTGGGGCCAACGTCCTGACTTTC,CASSLGSGGANVLTF
-,TRBJ1-4,TRBV2,TRBD1,TGTGCCAGCAGACGACAGGGGCCAGGACCCTCTAATGAAAAACTGTTTTTT,CASRRQGPGPSNEKLFF